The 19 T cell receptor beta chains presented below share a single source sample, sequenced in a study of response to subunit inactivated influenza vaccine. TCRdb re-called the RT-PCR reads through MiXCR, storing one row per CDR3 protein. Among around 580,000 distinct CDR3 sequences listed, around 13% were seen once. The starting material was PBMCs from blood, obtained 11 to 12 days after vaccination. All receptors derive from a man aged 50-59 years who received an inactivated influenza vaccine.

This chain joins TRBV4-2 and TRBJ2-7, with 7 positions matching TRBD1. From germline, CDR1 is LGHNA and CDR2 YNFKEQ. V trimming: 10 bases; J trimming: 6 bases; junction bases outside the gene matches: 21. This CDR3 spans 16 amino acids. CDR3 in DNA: TGTGCCATCGGCCCCGACAGGGCCTACGTTATATCCGAGCAGTACTTC. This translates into CAIGPDRAYVISEQYF.

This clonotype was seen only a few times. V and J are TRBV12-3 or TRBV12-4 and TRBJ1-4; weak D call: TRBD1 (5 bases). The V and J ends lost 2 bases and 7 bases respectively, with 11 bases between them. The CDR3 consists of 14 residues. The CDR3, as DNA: TGTGCCAGCAGTTTATCCGGGGGGGTTGAAAAACTGTTTTTT. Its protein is CASSLSGGVEKLFF.

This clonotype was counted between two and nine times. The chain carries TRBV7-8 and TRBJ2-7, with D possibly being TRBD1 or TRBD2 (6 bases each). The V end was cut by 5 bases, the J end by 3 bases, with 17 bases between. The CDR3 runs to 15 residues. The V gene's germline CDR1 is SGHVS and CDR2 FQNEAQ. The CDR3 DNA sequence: TGTGCCAGCAGCGAGAGGGGGGTCCCACTCTACGAGCAGTACTTC. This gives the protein CASSERGVPLYEQYF.

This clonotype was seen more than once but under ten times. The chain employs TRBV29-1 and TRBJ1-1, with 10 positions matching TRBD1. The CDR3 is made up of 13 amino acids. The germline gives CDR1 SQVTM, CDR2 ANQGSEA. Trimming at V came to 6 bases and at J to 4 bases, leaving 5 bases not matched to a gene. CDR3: CSVGQGVGTEAFF. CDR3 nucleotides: TGCAGCGTAGGACAGGGGGTGGGCACTGAAGCTTTCTTT.

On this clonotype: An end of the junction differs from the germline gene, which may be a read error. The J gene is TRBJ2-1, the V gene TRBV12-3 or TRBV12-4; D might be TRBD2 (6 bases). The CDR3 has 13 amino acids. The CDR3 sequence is CASSLAMGGNYLF. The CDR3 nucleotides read TGTGCCAGCAGTTTAGCGATGGGAGGAAACTATCTCTTC.

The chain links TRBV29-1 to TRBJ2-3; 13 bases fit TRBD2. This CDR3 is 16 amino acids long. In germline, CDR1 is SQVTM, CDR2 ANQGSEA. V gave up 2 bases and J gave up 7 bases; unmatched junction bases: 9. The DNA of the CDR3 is TGCAGCGTTGAATGGATCGGGACTAGCGGGGTCAATACGCAGTATTTT. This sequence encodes CSVEWIGTSGVNTQYF.

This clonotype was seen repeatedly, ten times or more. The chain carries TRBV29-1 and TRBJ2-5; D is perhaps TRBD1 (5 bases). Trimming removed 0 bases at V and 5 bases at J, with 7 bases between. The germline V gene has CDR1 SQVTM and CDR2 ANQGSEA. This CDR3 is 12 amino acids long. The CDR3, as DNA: TGCAGCGTTGAAGACAGGGATGAGACCCAGTACTTC. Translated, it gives CSVEDRDETQYF. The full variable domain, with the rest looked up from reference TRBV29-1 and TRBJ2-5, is SAVISQKPSRDICQRGTSLTIQCQVDSQVTMMFWYRQQPGQSLTLIATANQGSEATYESGFVIDKFPISRPNLTFSTLTVSNMSPEDSSIYLCSVEDRDETQYFGPGTRLLVL.

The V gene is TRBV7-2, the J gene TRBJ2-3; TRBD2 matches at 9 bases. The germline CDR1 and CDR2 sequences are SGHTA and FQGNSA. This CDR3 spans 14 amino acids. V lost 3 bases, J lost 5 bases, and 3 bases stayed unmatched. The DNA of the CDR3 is TGTGCCAGCAGCTTGCCGCGGGAGGGAGATACGCAGTATTTT. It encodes CASSLPREGDTQYF.

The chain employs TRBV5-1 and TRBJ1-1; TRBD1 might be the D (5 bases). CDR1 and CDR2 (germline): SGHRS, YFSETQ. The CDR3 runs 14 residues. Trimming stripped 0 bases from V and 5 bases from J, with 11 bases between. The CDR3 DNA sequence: TGCGCCAGCAGCTTGGGTCAAGGGGAGACTGAAGCTTTCTTT. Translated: CASSLGQGETEAFF.

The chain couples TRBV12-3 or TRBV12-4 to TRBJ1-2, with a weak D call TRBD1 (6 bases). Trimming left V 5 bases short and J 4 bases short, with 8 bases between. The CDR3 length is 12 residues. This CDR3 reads CASSDRFYGYTF. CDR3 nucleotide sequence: TGTGCCAGCAGTGACAGGTTCTATGGCTACACCTTC.

The CDR3 spells CASSQDVGGTVLEQYF. The CDR3 DNA reads as TGTGCCAGCAGCCAAGATGTCGGCGGGACGGTCCTCGAGCAGTACTTC. The chain carries TRBV4-2 and TRBJ2-7; D might be TRBD2 (6 bases). The CDR3 has 16 amino acids. Germline-derived CDR1 and CDR2 are LGHNA and YNFKEQ. Deletions cut 0 bases from V and 6 bases from J, with 18 bases between.

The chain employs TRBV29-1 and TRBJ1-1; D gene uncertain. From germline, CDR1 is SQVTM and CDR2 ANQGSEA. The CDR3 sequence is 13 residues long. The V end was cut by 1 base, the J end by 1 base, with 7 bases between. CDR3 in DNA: TGCAGCGTTGAAGGGGTCAGGAACACTGAAGCTTTCTTT. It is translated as CSVEGVRNTEAFF.

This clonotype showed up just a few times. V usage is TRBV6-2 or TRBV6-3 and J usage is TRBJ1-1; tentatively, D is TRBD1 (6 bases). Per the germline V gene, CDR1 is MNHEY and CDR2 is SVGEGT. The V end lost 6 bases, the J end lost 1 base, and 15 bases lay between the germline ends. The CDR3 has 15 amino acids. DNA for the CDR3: TGTGCCAGCAGGCCGGGGGCAGGAACGAACACTGAAGCTTTCTTT. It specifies CASRPGAGTNTEAFF.

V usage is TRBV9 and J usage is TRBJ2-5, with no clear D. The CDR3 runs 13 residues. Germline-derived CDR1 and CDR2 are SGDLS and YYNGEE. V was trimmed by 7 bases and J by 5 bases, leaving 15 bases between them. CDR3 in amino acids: CASGSRNSETQYF. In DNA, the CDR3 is TGTGCCAGCGGATCTAGAAATAGTGAGACCCAGTACTTC.

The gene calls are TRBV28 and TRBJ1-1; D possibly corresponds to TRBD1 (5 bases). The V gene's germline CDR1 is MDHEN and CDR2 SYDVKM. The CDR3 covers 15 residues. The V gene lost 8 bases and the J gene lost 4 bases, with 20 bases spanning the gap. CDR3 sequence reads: CASRIGAARGTEAFF. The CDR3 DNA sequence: TGTGCCAGCCGAATAGGGGCCGCGCGGGGCACTGAAGCTTTCTTT.

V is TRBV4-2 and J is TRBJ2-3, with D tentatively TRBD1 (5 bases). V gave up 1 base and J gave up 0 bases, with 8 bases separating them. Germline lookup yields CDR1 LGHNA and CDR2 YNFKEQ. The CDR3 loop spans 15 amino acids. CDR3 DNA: TGTGCCAGCAGCCAAGCACAGGCGAGCACAGATACGCAGTATTTT. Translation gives CASSQAQASTDTQYF.

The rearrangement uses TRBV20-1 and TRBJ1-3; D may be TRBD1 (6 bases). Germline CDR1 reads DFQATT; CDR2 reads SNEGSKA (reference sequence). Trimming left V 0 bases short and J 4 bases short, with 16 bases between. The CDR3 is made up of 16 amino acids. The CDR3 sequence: CSARDSVGGRGNTIYF. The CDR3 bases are TGCAGTGCTAGAGATAGTGTCGGGGGCCGGGGAAACACCATATATTTT.

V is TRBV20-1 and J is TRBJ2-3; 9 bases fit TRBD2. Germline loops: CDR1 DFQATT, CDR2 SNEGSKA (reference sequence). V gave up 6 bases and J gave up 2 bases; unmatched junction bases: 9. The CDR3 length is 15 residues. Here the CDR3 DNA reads TGCAGTGCACGTGCTAGCGGGACCGTCACAGATACGCAGTATTTT. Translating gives CSARASGTVTDTQYF.

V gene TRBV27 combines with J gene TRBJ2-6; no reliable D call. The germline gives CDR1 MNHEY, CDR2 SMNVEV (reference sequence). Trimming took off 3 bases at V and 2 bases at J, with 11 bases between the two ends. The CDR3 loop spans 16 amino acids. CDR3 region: CASSFNTATGANVLTF. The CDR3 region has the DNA TGTGCCAGCAGTTTTAATACAGCTACTGGGGCCAACGTCCTGACTTTC.